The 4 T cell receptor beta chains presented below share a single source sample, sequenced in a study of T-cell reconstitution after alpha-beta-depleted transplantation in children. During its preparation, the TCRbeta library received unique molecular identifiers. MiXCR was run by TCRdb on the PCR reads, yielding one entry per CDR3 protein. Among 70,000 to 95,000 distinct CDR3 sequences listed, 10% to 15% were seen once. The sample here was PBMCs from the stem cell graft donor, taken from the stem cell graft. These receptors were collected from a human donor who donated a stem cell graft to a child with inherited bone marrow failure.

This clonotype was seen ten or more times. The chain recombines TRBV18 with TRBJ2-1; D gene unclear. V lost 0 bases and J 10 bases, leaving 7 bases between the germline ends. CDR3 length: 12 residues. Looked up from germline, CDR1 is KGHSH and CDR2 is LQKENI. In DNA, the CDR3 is TGTGCCAGCTCACCACCCCTAGAGGAGCAGTTCTTC. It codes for CASSPPLEEQFF.

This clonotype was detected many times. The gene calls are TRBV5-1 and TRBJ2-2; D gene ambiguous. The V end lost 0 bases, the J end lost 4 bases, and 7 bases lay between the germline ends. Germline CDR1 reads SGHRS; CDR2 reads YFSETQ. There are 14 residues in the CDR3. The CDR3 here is CASSLGMGTGELFF. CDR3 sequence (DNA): TGCGCCAGCAGCTTGGGAATGGGCACCGGGGAGCTGTTTTTT.

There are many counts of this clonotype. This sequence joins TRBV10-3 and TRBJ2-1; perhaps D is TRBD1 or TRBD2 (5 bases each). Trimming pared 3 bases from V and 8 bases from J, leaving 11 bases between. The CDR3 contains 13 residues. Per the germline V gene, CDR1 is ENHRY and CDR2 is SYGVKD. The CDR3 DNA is TGTGCCATCAGTGACGGACTCAGGGATGAGCAGTTCTTC. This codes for CAISDGLRDEQFF.

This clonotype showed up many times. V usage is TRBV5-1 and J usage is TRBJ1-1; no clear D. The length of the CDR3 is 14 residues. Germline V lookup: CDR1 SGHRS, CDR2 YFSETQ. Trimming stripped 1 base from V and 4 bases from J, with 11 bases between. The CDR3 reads CASSLRSEGTEAFF. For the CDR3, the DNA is TGCGCCAGCAGCTTGAGGTCTGAGGGCACTGAAGCTTTCTTT.